This TCR beta chain was recovered during a study of T cell clonality in common variable immunodeficiency (dated by TCRdb to about 2015). The CDR3 goes from the cysteine to the phenylalanine over 16 residues. The DNA covers only part of the CDR3, 39 bases in frame from base 1. The germline V gene (reference sequence) supplies CDR1 SGHNT and CDR2 YYREEE. After removal of 1 base from V and 8 bases from J, the junction retains 9 bases not matched to a gene. This clone was recorded many times. Its cognate antigen has yet to be identified. The sequence runs out 3 residues before the end of the CDR3; the remainder is reconstructed from the germline J gene. For sequencing input, CVID and control samples contributed equivalent amounts of genomic DNA. For every sample, a 60 bp segment covering the rearranged TCRbeta CDR3 region was amplified and then sequenced. The immunoSEQ assay, a bias-corrected multiplex PCR combined with high-throughput sequencing, was used to amplify TCRbeta. The authors' analysis ran thus. Every unique nucleotide sequence was considered a clone and was annotated with V, D and J genes, copy number and frequency. Sequences were labeled productive if in frame, and non-productive if out of frame or containing stop codons. As previously described, Shannon's entropy was used to calculate clonality. The predicted amino acid sequences of productive clones were used to derive mean CDR3 Kyte-Doolittle hydropathy. The R hclust function was used to hierarchically cluster scaled V gene usage with Manhattan distance and complete linkage. Clone sharing by CDR3 amino acid sequence was assessed by resampling 12 repertoires per group over 100 rounds. The repertoires were searched for roughly 69 published EBV-specific and 245 published CMV-specific TCRbeta sequences. Analysis left out two CVID samples that produced under 10,000 sequences, so 42 CVID repertoires remained. The table comes from immuneACCESS by way of TCRdb, which keeps in-frame sequences with V and J called. Part of the clones is missing from these tables; in studies checked, under half for an unresolved V gene and the rest for unknown reasons. That table furnishes V, J and clone size, whereas the DNA furnished D and trimming. The sample comprises 51,000 or so clones, and every one was counted more than once. Around 2% of the sample is in the top ten clones.

Most CVID patients and most healthy controls were of Caucasian heritage. From each donor, roughly 4.5 to 9 ml of heparinized peripheral whole blood was collected. Genomic DNA from adults with common variable immune deficiency (CVID) and from healthy adult controls was used for sequencing of TCRbeta CDR3 repertoires. There were about 22 healthy adult volunteers in the control group (around twelve female and around 10 male), ranging in age from about 23 to 66 years, with a mean age of almost 35. Diluted blood was density-centrifuged over Hypaque 1077 or Ficoll-Paque to isolate peripheral blood mononuclear cells. Genomic DNA was obtained from unsorted mononuclear cells using either Qiagen column purification or a centrifugation-based method. Beyond this particular receptor, the publication reports: Patient heterogeneity within the CVID cohort put limits on correlating repertoire features with clinical complications. Despite equal DNA input, controls averaged roughly 80,000 unique sequences per sample versus roughly 32,000 in CVID samples. Fewer deletions and N-nucleotide insertions were reportedly observed in CVID TCRbeta sequences, and highly modified clones with 13 or more V deletions were reportedly absent from CVID TCRbeta sequences. Healthy controls shared more TCRbeta clones with each other than CVID subjects shared among themselves (p < 0.0001). Compared with healthy controls, CVID subjects showed increased TCRbeta clonality (t-test p = 0.018), a feature most characteristic of about a third of subjects. The authors noted that sequencing repertoires of T cell subpopulations would be needed to clarify what caused the increased clonality in CVID.

Rearrangement joined TRBV5-4 to TRBJ1-4; the junction holds 9 bases that match TRBD1. The sample consisted of peripheral blood mononuclear cells. The clonotype originates from a person between 18 and 75 years old in good health. The CDR3 bases that were read are TGTGCCAGCAGCTTGTCCTTCGGACAGGGGAACGAAAAA. This encodes CASSLSFGQGNEK. The full CDR3 reads CASSLSFGQGNEKLFF.